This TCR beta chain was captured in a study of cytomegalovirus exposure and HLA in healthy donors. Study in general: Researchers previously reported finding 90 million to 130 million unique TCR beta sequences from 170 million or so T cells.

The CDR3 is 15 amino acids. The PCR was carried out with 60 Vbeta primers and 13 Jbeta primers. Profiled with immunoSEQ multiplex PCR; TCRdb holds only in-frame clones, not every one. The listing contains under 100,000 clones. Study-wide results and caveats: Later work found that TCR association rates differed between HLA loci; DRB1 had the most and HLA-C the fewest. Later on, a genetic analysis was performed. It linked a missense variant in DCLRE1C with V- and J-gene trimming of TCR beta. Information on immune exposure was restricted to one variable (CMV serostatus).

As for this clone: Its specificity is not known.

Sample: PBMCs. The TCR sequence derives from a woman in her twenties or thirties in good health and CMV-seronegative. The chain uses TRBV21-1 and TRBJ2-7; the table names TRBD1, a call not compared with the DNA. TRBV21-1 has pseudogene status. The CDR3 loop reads CASSRLTGPSGEQYF. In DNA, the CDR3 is TGTGCCAGCAGCCGCTTGACAGGGCCCTCGGGGGAGCAGTACTTC.